There are a few counts of the clone carrying this TCR beta chain. The antigen is unknown. Cells stained for CD3, CD4, CD8, CD45RA and CD27 were sorted into four subsets. An equimolar mix of two oligonucleotides served as the beta constant-region primer for TRBC1 and TRBC2. Nested alpha and beta constant-region primers with the SP2 primer drove four PCR rounds on ligated cDNA. MiXCR, applied by TCRdb to the UMI-ligation and nested PCR reads, yields one record per CDR3 protein. Of around 93,000 distinct CDR3 sequences in the sample, about 11% were seen once. These data originate in a study of naive and memory T cell subsets. Overall study results and limits: Naive and memory repertoire findings lacked a ground truth for validation. Naive repertoires, especially CD8, held a few larger clonotypes, possibly memory cells re-expressing CD45RA. TCR abundance followed a power law differing between naive and memory subsets.

Trimming took 6 bases from V and 3 from J, leaving 15 bases between them. The CDR3 is 15 residues long. Per germline, CDR1 ENHRY and CDR2 SYGVKD. V and J are TRBV10-3 and TRBJ1-5; D not certain. Source material: naive CD4+ T cells from blood. The TCR was taken from a human donor in good health. The CDR3 loop is CAISPGRGNNQPQHF. CDR3 nucleotides: TGTGCCATCAGCCCTGGACGGGGAAACAATCAGCCCCAGCATTTT.